This TCR beta chain was retrieved from a study of cytomegalovirus exposure and HLA in healthy donors. Concerning this clone: Its matching antigen is unknown.

This CDR3 has 14 amino acids. From germline, CDR1 is MNHEY and CDR2 SMNVEV (reference sequence). Profiled with immunoSEQ multiplex PCR; TCRdb holds only in-frame clones, not every one. Among under 100,000 clones listed, roughly 96% were seen once. From the 120-subject validation cohort, which was separate from the roughly 700-subject first cohort, the donors were drawn. Whole-study findings and limits: The tendency of first-cohort TCR clusters to co-occur in the 110 or so validation repertoires emerged from a later analysis. Three CMV-associated chains were confirmed in vitro to be specific for CMV antigens.

The sequence was collected from a woman aged 18-29 years in good health and CMV-seronegative. The rearrangement links TRBV27 to TRBJ1-1; D gene uncertain. Sequences were obtained from PBMCs. CDR3 sequence reads: CVTSPSGWNTEAFF. The CDR3 region has the DNA TGTGTCACGTCTCCATCCGGGTGGAACACTGAAGCTTTCTTT.